The subject of this entry is one T cell receptor (beta chain). The CDR3 runs to 12 residues. The germline CDR1 and CDR2 sequences are GTSNPN and SVGIG (reference sequence). Trimming stripped 3 bases from V and 1 base from J, with 4 bases between. The sample belongs to a study of human T cells and chemical hapten exposure. As for time point: patch test 3, about 24 weeks after DPC sensitization. Treatment of the sample: therapeutic diphenylcyclopropenone sensitization with weekly scalp DPC. A single record per CDR3 protein comes from TCRdb applying MiXCR to the RACE reads. This sample yields some 84,000 distinct CDR3 sequences, of which 9.5% to 14% are seen a single time; more than 3% belongs to the top ten.

The source of this sequence is a woman in her forties or fifties with alopecia areata. Some clones in this sample may be carry-over from other donors' samples. V and J are TRBV30 and TRBJ1-3; unclear D gene. The specimen was whole blood, collected in connection with sensitization to the hapten diphenylcyclopropenone (DPC). The CDR3 protein is CAWRESGNTIYF. CDR3 nucleotides: TGTGCCTGGAGGGAGTCTGGAAACACCATATATTTT.